One and the same sample provided the 3 T cell receptor beta chains below, sequenced in a study of memory CD4+ T cells and cytomegalovirus serostatus. Single viable CD3+CD4+CD8-CD45RO+ cells were sorted as the memory CD4+ T cells. Produced via immunoSEQ multiplex PCR; TCRdb's table is partial and in-frame only. The data show about 41,000 clones, about 76% seen once. Material for sequencing was memory CD4+ T cells from blood. The receptors here all came from an adult in good health and CMV-seronegative.

J is TRBJ1-2 and V is TRBV7-2, with D possibly matching TRBD1 (6 bases). This CDR3 region has 13 residues. The germline V gene encodes CDR1 SGHTA and CDR2 FQGNSA. Trimming took 4 bases from V and 6 from J, leaving 12 bases between them. Here the CDR3 DNA reads TGTGCCAGCAGCTCCGACAGGATAAATGGCTACACCTTC. This codes for CASSSDRINGYTF.

The V and J genes are TRBV10-3 and TRBJ1-2, with D unresolved. Trimming stripped 6 bases from V and 5 bases from J, with 13 bases between. The CDR3 is made up of 13 amino acids. Germline lookup yields CDR1 ENHRY and CDR2 SYGVKD. Here the CDR3 reads CAIRLDLNYGYTF. CDR3 DNA sequence: TGTGCCATCAGACTGGACTTAAATTATGGCTACACCTTC.

This clone was counted a single time. J is TRBJ2-3 and V is TRBV4-1; D not resolved. Trimming cost V 0 bases and J 0 bases, with 4 bases left between them. This CDR3 is built from 14 residues. Germline V gene data show CDR1 as MGHRA and CDR2 as YSYEKL. In nucleotides, the CDR3 is TGCGCCAGCAGCCAAGACCCCAGCACAGATACGCAGTATTTT. It codes for CASSQDPSTDTQYF.